The T cell receptor beta chain under discussion was sequenced for a study of control samples from healthy donors and cancer patients. This CDR3 has 19 residues. Profiled with immunoSEQ multiplex PCR; TCRdb holds only in-frame clones, not every one. The table includes roughly 74,000 clones, 94% detected once. Sequencing used blood. This sequence was found in a woman between 18 and 30 years old in good health. This chain joins TRBV21-1 and TRBJ1-6; TRBD1 is the table's D call and was not checked against the DNA. TRBV21-1 is flagged as a pseudogene. CDR3 nucleotide sequence: TGTGCCAGCAGCAGCTCGCGGACAAGCCGCTTCTCCTATAATTCACCCCTCCACTTT. Translated: CASSSSRTSRFSYNSPLHF.